The 27 T cell receptor beta chains below were found in one sample sequenced in a study of cytomegalovirus exposure and HLA in healthy donors. Both 60 Vbeta primers and 13 Jbeta primers went into the PCR. The protocol was immunoSEQ multiplex PCR, while the TCRdb copy is restricted to in-frame clones and leaves out a portion. The sample has about 140,000 clones, about 66% seen once. The sequenced sample was PBMCs. The receptor source for this set is a male donor in good health and CMV-seronegative.

In this sample, this clone turned up a few times. The rearrangement links TRBV18 to TRBJ1-5; 7 bases are a match to TRBD1. V was clipped by 10 bases and J by 6 bases; unmatched bases: 12. The V gene's germline CDR1 is KGHSH and CDR2 LQKENI. The CDR3 is 14 amino acids. The chain's CDR3 is CATADREGGQPQHF. The CDR3 DNA sequence: TGTGCCACCGCCGACAGGGAAGGTGGTCAGCCCCAGCATTTT.

This clone has only a few counts. The chain joins TRBV6-5 to TRBJ1-2, with 10 bases identical to TRBD1. The trim removed 6 bases at V and 8 bases at J, leaving 9 bases unmatched. This CDR3 has 14 amino acids. In germline, CDR1 is MNHEY, CDR2 SVGAGI. The DNA of the CDR3 is TGTGCCAGCAGCCCCCCGGGACAGGGGAGAGGCTACACCTTC. This encodes CASSPPGQGRGYTF.

This chain connects TRBV7-9 to TRBJ2-1, with 9 bases fitting TRBD2. This CDR3 spans 14 amino acids. Trimming took 2 bases from V and 7 from J; bases not matched to a gene: 3. In germline, CDR1 is SEHNR, CDR2 FQNEAQ (reference sequence). This CDR3 is CASSLSGGTNEQFF. CDR3 nucleotide sequence: TGTGCCAGCAGCTTAAGCGGGGGGACGAATGAGCAGTTCTTC.

The chain couples TRBV5-6 to TRBJ2-3; 7 bases fit TRBD1. The CDR3 has 16 amino acids. Germline V gene data show CDR1 as SGHDT and CDR2 as YYEEEE. J gave up 1 base and V 0 bases, and 5 bases lay outside the gene matches. CDR3 nucleotides: TGTGCCAGCAGCTTGGCCCAGGGGGTGGGCACAGATACGCAGTATTTT. Residues: CASSLAQGVGTDTQYF.

This clone was counted a few times. The rearrangement uses TRBV11-3 and TRBJ1-1; D gene uncertain. This CDR3 has 13 amino acids. Looked up from germline, CDR1 is SGHNT and CDR2 is YENEEA. Trimming shortened V by 1 base and J by 6 bases, and 9 bases separated the two germline ends. The chain's CDR3 is CASSLVTGSEAFF. The CDR3 region has the DNA TGTGCCAGCAGCTTAGTCACGGGGTCTGAAGCTTTCTTT. Full variable domain (remainder filled in from reference TRBV11-3 and TRBJ1-1): EAGVVQSPRYKIIEKKQPVAFWCNPISGHNTLYWYLQNLGQGPELLIRYENEEAVDDSQLPKDRFSAERLKGVDSTLKIQPAELGDSAVYLCASSLVTGSEAFFGQGTRLTVV.

The genes are TRBV9 and TRBJ2-3, with D tentatively TRBD2 (7 bases). Germline V gene lookup returns CDR1 SGDLS and CDR2 YYNGEE. V lost 3 bases and J lost 1, with 12 bases in between. This CDR3 has 15 residues. In DNA form, the CDR3 reads TGTGCCAGCAGCGATCGGGGGGCCCGCACAGATACGCAGTATTTT. Translation: CASSDRGARTDTQYF.

The CDR3 region is CASSFQGTGTFFYEQYF. CDR3 DNA sequence: TGCGCCAGCAGCTTCCAGGGGACGGGTACTTTTTTCTACGAGCAGTACTTC. The rearrangement links TRBV4-1 to TRBJ2-7; TRBD1 might be the D (6 bases). Germline lookup yields CDR1 MGHRA and CDR2 YSYEKL. The V gene lost 5 bases and the J gene lost 3 bases, with 23 bases spanning the gap. The CDR3 loop spans 17 amino acids.

This chain uses TRBV18 with TRBJ2-7; TRBD2 might be the D (5 bases). CDR3 length equals 15 residues. Germline assignment: CDR1 KGHSH and CDR2 LQKENI. V shed 3 bases and J shed 0 bases, with 12 bases lying between them. The CDR3 region is CASSPQLGNSYEQYF. CDR3 DNA: TGTGCCAGCTCACCCCAACTCGGGAACTCCTACGAGCAGTACTTC.

The chain is built from TRBV5-6 and TRBJ2-4; TRBD2 matches at 7 bases. This CDR3 region has 14 residues. Germline trimming cut 5 bases from V and 3 bases from J; bases unmatched to any gene: 5. Germline assignment: CDR1 SGHDT and CDR2 YYEEEE. The chain's CDR3 is CASSRGGFKNIQYF. The CDR3 region has the DNA TGTGCCAGCAGTCGGGGAGGGTTCAAAAACATTCAGTACTTC.

J is TRBJ2-1 and V is TRBV19; possible D gene TRBD1, 7 bases. This CDR3 is built from 13 residues. V was pared by 10 bases and J by 2 bases, with 12 bases between. Looked up from germline, CDR1 is LNHDA and CDR2 is SQIVND (reference sequence). CDR3: CATRGTAYNEQFF. The CDR3 nucleotides are TGTGCCACCCGGGGGACAGCCTACAATGAGCAGTTCTTC.

The genes are TRBV28 and TRBJ1-2; TRBD1 matches 7 bases. Germline V gene data show CDR1 as MDHEN and CDR2 as SYDVKM. The V and J ends lost 6 bases and 0 bases, in that order; junction bases with no gene match: 7. This CDR3 spans 15 amino acids. CDR3 DNA: TGTGCCAGCAGATACGACAGGGCAGCTAACTATGGCTACACCTTC. It is translated as CASRYDRAANYGYTF.

This chain uses TRBV5-1 with TRBJ2-2; D gene ambiguous. Between the trimmed V and J ends, which lost 0 bases and 7 bases, there was a span of 4 bases. CDR3 size: 12 residues. The V gene's germline CDR1 is SGHRS and CDR2 YFSETQ. CDR3 sequence: CASSLEHGELFF. CDR3 coding DNA: TGCGCCAGCAGCTTGGAGCACGGGGAGCTGTTTTTT.

The chain couples TRBV6-5 to TRBJ2-7; unclear D gene. V lost 6 bases, J lost 3 bases, and 9 bases lay in between. This CDR3 is 12 amino acids long. Germline CDR1 is MNHEY and CDR2 is SVGAGI. The DNA of the CDR3 is TGTGCCAGCAGGGCTAGTCACTACGAGCAGTACTTC. It encodes CASRASHYEQYF.

The genes are TRBV9 and TRBJ1-5; a weak D match, TRBD1 (6 bases). Germline-derived CDR1 and CDR2 are SGDLS and YYNGEE. The CDR3 is 15 residues long. Trimming took off 4 bases at V and 6 bases at J, with 17 bases between the two ends. CDR3 amino acids: CASSSRGGESQPQHF. DNA for the CDR3: TGTGCCAGCAGCTCGAGAGGGGGGGAGAGTCAGCCCCAGCATTTT.

Only a few counts were recorded for this clone. The chain links TRBV5-1 to TRBJ2-4; 9 positions agree with TRBD2. V shed 0 bases and J 3 bases; nucleotides not matched to a gene: 10. Germline values: CDR1 SGHRS, CDR2 YFSETQ. This CDR3 is 18 amino acids long. The CDR3 is CASSLEPRGGGDKNIQYF. Written as DNA, the CDR3 is TGCGCCAGCAGCTTGGAACCTAGGGGCGGGGGGGACAAAAACATTCAGTACTTC.

The chain uses TRBV5-6 and TRBJ2-3, with a tentative D call TRBD2 (5 bases). V was trimmed by 5 bases and J by 0 bases, leaving 16 bases between them. Germline V CDR1 and CDR2: SGHDT, YYEEEE. The CDR3 runs 16 residues. This CDR3 is CASRRVGRASTDTQYF. The CDR3 DNA reads TGTGCCAGCAGAAGGGTAGGGCGGGCTAGCACAGATACGCAGTATTTT.

This chain uses TRBV7-2 with TRBJ1-2, with D maybe TRBD1 (6 bases). The germline gives CDR1 SGHTA, CDR2 FQGNSA. The length of the CDR3 is 14 residues. Trimming shortened V by 5 bases and J by 6 bases, and 16 bases separated the two germline ends. The DNA for the CDR3 is TGTGCCAGCAGCCCCGGACAGACGAAGGATGGCTACACCTTC. As protein: CASSPGQTKDGYTF.

This clone has just a few counts. The rearrangement links TRBV30 to TRBJ2-1, with TRBD2 matching over 16 bases. The J segment lost 7 bases and the V segment lost 3 bases, leaving 6 bases of the junction unmatched. Germline V gene sequence: CDR1 GTSNPN, CDR2 SVGIG (reference sequence). The CDR3 runs to 16 residues. CDR3 DNA: TGTGCCTGGAGCACCGGGACTAGCGGGGGGGCTAATGAGCAGTTCTTC. This gives the protein CAWSTGTSGGANEQFF. Full variable domain (missing parts from reference TRBV30 and TRBJ2-1): SQTIHQWPATLVQPVGSPLSLECTVEGTSNPNLYWYRQAAGRGLQLLFYSVGIGQISSEVPQNLSASRPQDRQFILSSKKLLLSDSGFYLCAWSTGTSGGANEQFFGPGTRLTVL.

The genes are TRBV5-4 and TRBJ2-5; D is unclear. Germline-derived CDR1 and CDR2 are SGHNT and YYREEE (reference sequence). V shed 0 bases and J shed 5 bases, with 11 bases lying between them. The CDR3 totals 14 residues. DNA of the CDR3: TGTGCCAGCAGCTTGGGTCTAGGTGGGGAGACCCAGTACTTC. Amino acids: CASSLGLGGETQYF.

This chain links TRBV28 with TRBJ1-5; 8 nucleotides line up with TRBD1. The CDR3 totals 15 residues. CDR1 MDHEN and CDR2 SYDVKM come from the germline V gene. V trimming: 4 bases; J trimming: 6 bases; junction bases outside the gene matches: 8. The CDR3 spells CASSSDRGGGQPQHF. The CDR3 DNA is TGTGCCAGCAGTTCCGACAGGGGTGGTGGTCAGCCCCAGCATTTT.

The chain combines TRBV6-5 with TRBJ2-5, with 7 bases fitting TRBD2. Germline CDR1 reads MNHEY; CDR2 reads SVGAGI. Trimming at V came to 11 bases and at J to 3 bases, leaving 6 bases not matched to a gene. CDR3 length equals 12 residues. The CDR3 here is CAVGRGEETQYF. CDR3 nucleotides: TGTGCCGTTGGGAGGGGAGAAGAGACCCAGTACTTC.

This rearrangement joins TRBV6-5 to TRBJ2-1, with TRBD2 identical over 7 bases. CDR3 length: 15 amino acids. After removal of 5 bases from V and 6 bases from J, the junction contained 10 bases not matched to a gene. Germline CDR1 is MNHEY and CDR2 is SVGAGI. CDR3 amino acids: CASSPWGGYGNEQFF. The CDR3 DNA is TGTGCCAGCAGTCCCTGGGGGGGGTATGGCAATGAGCAGTTCTTC.

This chain links TRBV2 with TRBJ2-1; a possible D gene is TRBD1 (5 bases). The CDR3 consists of 15 residues. The germline V gene has CDR1 SNHLY and CDR2 FYNNEI. Trimming took off 3 bases at V and 0 bases at J, with 9 bases between the two ends. CDR3 sequence (DNA): TGTGCCAGCAGTGATTTCCAGGGCTCCTACAATGAGCAGTTCTTC. This encodes CASSDFQGSYNEQFF.

V gene TRBV9 combines with J gene TRBJ1-6, with 9 bases identical to TRBD1. Per the germline V gene, CDR1 is SGDLS and CDR2 is YYNGEE. J lost 3 bases, V lost 2 bases, and 0 bases had no gene match. This CDR3 is 15 amino acids long. This CDR3 is CASSVGQGYNSPLHF. CDR3 in DNA: TGTGCCAGCAGCGTGGGACAGGGCTATAATTCACCCCTCCACTTT.

This clone was seen a handful of times. The rearrangement uses TRBV5-4 and TRBJ1-4, with D perhaps matching TRBD1 (5 bases). CDR3 length: 15 amino acids. Trimming stripped 3 bases from V and 10 bases from J, with 19 bases between. Looked up from germline, CDR1 is SGHNT and CDR2 is YYREEE (reference sequence). CDR3 DNA sequence: TGTGCCAGCAGCTCGTATCAGGACGGAAGGGGAAAACTGTTTTTT. Translated, it gives CASSSYQDGRGKLFF.

This clone was detected a few times. The V gene is TRBV11-2, the J gene TRBJ2-7; TRBD1 agrees at 8 bases. This CDR3 is built from 14 residues. The V gene end was trimmed by 5 bases and the J gene end by 3 bases; junction bases not matched to a gene: 6. CDR1 and CDR2 (germline): SGHAT, FQNNGV. The CDR3 sequence: CASSRWTGNYEQYF. The CDR3 DNA follows: TGTGCCAGCAGCCGATGGACAGGGAACTACGAGCAGTACTTC.

This clone came up a few times. CDR3 DNA sequence: TGTGCCAGCAGCTTCGCAGACATCGTGAACACTGAAGCTTTCTTT. It encodes CASSFADIVNTEAFF. This chain links TRBV7-2 with TRBJ1-1; D is unclear. V lost 3 bases and J lost 0, with 11 bases in between. Germline V lookup: CDR1 SGHTA, CDR2 FQGNSA. The CDR3 length is 15 residues. Based on the CDR3 plus reference TRBV7-2 and TRBJ1-1, the full variable domain is GAGVSQSPSNKVTEKGKDVELRCDPISGHTALYWYRQSLGQGLEFLIYFQGNSAPDKSGLPSDRFSAERTGGSVSTLTIQRTQQEDSAVYLCASSFADIVNTEAFFGQGTRLTVV.